The entry below gives a single T cell receptor beta chain sequence along with its context. Its matching antigen is unknown. The data derive from a study of shared clonotypes between healthy human individuals. This CDR3 comprises 13 residues. The V and J ends lost 6 bases and 4 bases respectively, with 12 bases between them. CDR1 MNHEY and CDR2 SVGAGI come from the germline V gene. Replicate PCRs from sorted subsets contained 200 ng DNA, which is 31,000 or so T cell genomes. Authors' data handling: In the immunoSEQ data, sequences were junction-only and lacked quality scores, so filtering differed. Libraries were prepared by immunoSEQ multiplex PCR; TCRdb keeps only in-frame clonotypes and omits some of them. From that table come the V and J calls and clone size; the DNA was used to work out D and trimming. The sample has about 1 million clones, about 76% seen once. Findings and limits, study-wide: Generally, naive subsets (rather than memory subsets) showed larger estimated richness.

V is TRBV6-5 and J is TRBJ2-5; D may be TRBD1 (5 bases). This TCR was recovered from a young man in good health. The sequencing input was memory CD4+ T cells sorted from blood. Subset noted: CD45RA-negative fraction. The DNA for the CDR3 is TGTGCCAGCAGATCTCAGGGCAGAGAGACCCAGTACTTC. Amino acid sequence: CASRSQGRETQYF.